The subject of this entry is one T cell receptor beta chain. The CDR3 spans 16 residues. This entry belongs to a study of T cells expressing NK-cell markers. Study background: CD3+CD56+NKG2C+, CD3+CD56+NKG2C- and CD3+CD56-NKG2C+ T cells, once sorted, supplied the TCR beta repertoires.

From the 5' RACE reads, TCRdb lists one entry per CDR3 protein and no DNA. Its table records 250,000 to 300,000 distinct CDR3 sequences. The specimen sequenced was blood T cells: a sorted CD56 or NKG2C T cell subset, CD4+ or CD8+ T cells, or bulk PBMC T cells (not recorded which). This sequence originates from a young man in good health. The rearrangement links TRBV12-3 or TRBV12-4 to TRBJ1-3; as DNA is missing, the TRBD1 call by TCRdb cannot be tested. CDR3 sequence: CASSGQGRGSGNTIYF.